This record concerns one T cell receptor (beta chain) sequence. Its matching antigen is unknown. These data come from a study of T cell responses to AZD1222 COVID-19 vaccine. The study's findings and limits: Clonal diversity was possibly underestimated; the donors were predominantly white British and more often female.

Only in-frame clones appear in the TCRdb table, and some are missing; sequencing was by immunoSEQ multiplex PCR. The sample lists 150,000 to 200,000 clones; under 95% were seen once. Germline CDR1 and CDR2: MNHEY and SVGEGT. This CDR3 is 13 amino acids long. Trimming removed 6 bases at V and 3 bases at J, with 9 bases between. The chain joins TRBV6-2 or TRBV6-3 to TRBJ2-1; D may be TRBD2 (6 bases). This sequence was found in an adult who received the AZD1222 COVID-19 vaccine. The sequencing here drew on peripheral blood, taken 28 days after the second AZD1222 dose. CDR3 sequence: CASSQTSYNEQFF. CDR3 in DNA: TGTGCCAGCAGCCAGACTAGCTACAATGAGCAGTTCTTC.